The 6 T cell receptor beta chains given below trace back to one sample, sequenced in a study of neurological immune-mediated disorders. TCRdb ran MiXCR on the 5' RACE reads and lists one entry per CDR3 protein. The sample lists 90,000 to 100,000 distinct CDR3 sequences, 3% to 4% occurring once. The specimen sequenced was PBMCs. The receptors derive from a woman under 30 with multiple sclerosis.

This chain uses TRBV20-1 with TRBJ1-1; D gene uncertain. Between the trimmed V and J ends, which lost 0 bases and 5 bases, there was a span of 10 bases. This CDR3 comprises 13 residues. CDR1 is DFQATT and CDR2 is SNEGSKA in the germline V gene (reference sequence). The chain's CDR3 is CSARESSRTEAFF. DNA for the CDR3: TGCAGTGCTAGAGAGTCCAGTAGGACTGAAGCTTTCTTT.

The CDR3 protein is CASSLAGRYGNTEAFF. The CDR3 DNA reads TGTGCCAGCAGCTTGGCCGGACGTTACGGGAACACTGAAGCTTTCTTT. This rearrangement joins TRBV5-4 to TRBJ1-1; D is ambiguous. V was shortened by 0 bases and J by 1 base, with 13 bases between the two germline ends. The CDR3 loop spans 16 amino acids. Germline assignment: CDR1 SGHNT and CDR2 YYREEE (reference sequence).

This clonotype has ten or more counts. The V and J genes are TRBV6-1 and TRBJ1-3; D not certain. Germline V gene sequence: CDR1 MNHNS, CDR2 SASEGT. Trimming shortened V by 1 base and J by 7 bases, and 8 bases separated the two germline ends. The CDR3 has 13 residues. The CDR3, as DNA: TGTGCCAGCAGTGAAGGTCAGGAGAACACCATATATTTT. Its protein is CASSEGQENTIYF.

This clonotype was recorded at least ten times. This chain joins TRBV3-1 and TRBJ2-3; 7 bases are shared with TRBD2. The ends lost 4 bases at V and 5 bases at J; junction bases unmatched: 15. CDR1 and CDR2 (germline): LGHDT, YNNKEL (reference sequence). This CDR3 contains 17 residues. The CDR3 is CASSPPGSGVSGDTQYF. The DNA for the CDR3 is TGTGCCAGCAGCCCCCCAGGGAGCGGGGTTTCAGGAGATACGCAGTATTTT.

With respect to this clonotype: A much bigger clone sits one base away, suggesting this may be a read error. The V call is TRBV7-9, the J call TRBJ2-5, with D tentatively TRBD2 (5 bases). With 6 bases removed from V and 8 bases from J, the gap between germline ends came to 22 bases. CDR1 is SEHNR and CDR2 is FQNEAQ in the germline V gene (reference sequence). The CDR3 has 15 residues. CDR3 nucleotides: TGTGCCAGCAGAGCTGGTTCTAGGGATCGGGATACCCAGTACTTC. It codes for CASRAGSRDRDTQYF.

This clonotype was detected many times. V usage is TRBV29-1 and J usage is TRBJ1-1, with no clear D. Trimming left V 7 bases short and J 8 bases short, with 17 bases between. The CDR3 runs 12 residues. Germline lookup yields CDR1 SQVTM and CDR2 ANQGSEA. The CDR3 loop is CSGKIDRSEAFF. The DNA for the CDR3 is TGCAGCGGGAAGATTGACCGCTCCGAAGCTTTCTTT.